The 20 T cell receptor beta chains given below trace back to one sample, sequenced in a study of T and B cells in COVID-19 patients (dated by TCRdb to 2019 to 2021). Sequenced using an Illumina MiSeq. TRB rearrangements were amplified by multiplex PCR with BIOMED2 TRB-A/B primer pools. TCRdb handled the public reads itself, with Q25 trimming in fastp and clone calling in MiXCR, and kept productive beta chains. Identical CDR3 protein sequences are pooled into one entry, listed with their most common genes and DNA. A total of about 3,300 distinct CDR3 sequences appear in this sample, about 30% of them only once. 50% to 70% of the sample is held by the ten biggest clonotypes. TRB repertoires were amplified using about 230-550 ng of genomic DNA isolated from blood. The sequenced sample was blood. The receptors come from a human donor with active COVID-19. The donor label of this sample is uncertain.

The chain has TRBV27 and TRBJ2-1; 8 positions agree with TRBD1. This CDR3 has 17 residues. In germline, CDR1 is MNHEY, CDR2 SMNVEV (reference sequence). After removal of 9 bases from V and 2 bases from J, the junction contained 15 bases not matched to a gene. The DNA of the CDR3 is TGTGCCAGAAGACCCTTAACCGGGACAGGAACCTACAATGAGCAGTTCTTC. Its protein product is CARRPLTGTGTYNEQFF.

The V gene is TRBV6-5, the J gene TRBJ2-1; 13 bases agree with TRBD2. This CDR3 has 15 amino acids. V shed 8 bases and J 9 bases; nucleotides not matched to a gene: 10. Germline assignment: CDR1 MNHEY and CDR2 SVGAGI. This CDR3 is CASHSLAGGPGEQFF. The CDR3 DNA is TGTGCCAGCCACTCACTAGCGGGGGGGCCGGGTGAGCAGTTCTTC.

The J gene is TRBJ1-2, the V gene TRBV19; perhaps TRBD1 as D (6 bases). Germline V gene data show CDR1 as LNHDA and CDR2 as SQIVND (reference sequence). Trimming removed 7 bases from V and 3 bases from J, with 21 bases in between. This CDR3 spans 16 amino acids. DNA of the CDR3: TGTGCCAGTAACCAGCGGGGGGCTAACTCAGACTATGGCTACACCTTC. Translated: CASNQRGANSDYGYTF.

The rearrangement uses TRBV6-5 and TRBJ2-3, with 8 bases identical to TRBD1. CDR1 is MNHEY and CDR2 is SVGAGI in the germline V gene. The J segment lost 3 bases and the V segment lost 8 bases, leaving 7 bases of the junction unmatched. CDR3 size: 14 residues. CDR3 DNA: TGTGCCAGCGGACAGGGCAGGGGGACAGATACGCAGTATTTT. Translation: CASGQGRGTDTQYF.

This clonotype occurred a few times. The chain is built from TRBV24-1 and TRBJ2-3; D call uncertain. V lost 6 bases and J 2 bases, leaving 5 bases between the germline ends. The CDR3 consists of 12 residues. Germline CDR1 and CDR2: KGHDR and SFDVKD. As DNA, the CDR3 is TGTGCCACCAGTAGCTCCACAGATACGCAGTATTTT. Translation: CATSSSTDTQYF.

V usage is TRBV15 and J usage is TRBJ1-3; no clear D. Trimming shortened V by 1 base and J by 0 bases, and 7 bases separated the two germline ends. The CDR3 has 15 amino acids. Per germline, CDR1 LNHNV and CDR2 YYDKDF (reference sequence). The DNA of the CDR3 is TGTGCCACCAGCAGAGCCCGAAACTCTGGAAACACCATATATTTT. This translates into CATSRARNSGNTIYF.

This CDR3 is CASSPRDRRYEQYF. The CDR3 coding sequence is TGCGCCAGCAGCCCACGGGACAGGAGGTACGAGCAGTACTTC. The chain links TRBV5-1 to TRBJ2-7; 8 bases map to TRBD1. V shed 4 bases and J 4 bases; nucleotides not matched to a gene: 7. Per germline, CDR1 SGHRS and CDR2 YFSETQ. This CDR3 has 14 amino acids.

The rearrangement uses TRBV19 and TRBJ2-7; TRBD1 agrees at 11 bases. The junction had 5 bases not matched to a gene; V was cut back by 5 bases and J by 5 bases. CDR1 is LNHDA and CDR2 is SQIVND in the germline V gene (reference sequence). CDR3 size: 14 residues. The CDR3 DNA is TGTGCCAGTAGTTCCCGGACAGGGGGCAACGAGCAGTACTTC. Its protein product is CASSSRTGGNEQYF.

Sample share makes this clonotype medium-sized. This rearrangement joins TRBV19 to TRBJ2-2; TRBD1 or TRBD2 may be the D gene (5 bases each). The CDR3 spans 16 residues. The ends were cut back, 4 bases at V and 3 bases at J, with 15 bases in the middle. Germline loops: CDR1 LNHDA, CDR2 SQIVND (reference sequence). CDR3 bases: TGTGCCAGTAGTACCCCCGGGGCCCTAGACACCGGGGAGCTGTTTTTT. It translates to CASSTPGALDTGELFF.

DNA of the CDR3: TGTGCCAGCGGACAGGGGGTCTTTAACTATGGCTACACCTTC. This translates into CASGQGVFNYGYTF. This sequence joins TRBV6-1 and TRBJ1-2, with 10 positions matching TRBD1. The CDR3 extends over 14 amino acids. Germline values: CDR1 MNHNS, CDR2 SASEGT. The trim removed 8 bases at V and 1 base at J, leaving 4 bases unmatched.

The V call is TRBV5-1, the J call TRBJ2-2, with D maybe TRBD1 (5 bases). This CDR3 has 14 residues. CDR1 and CDR2 from the germline V gene are SGHRS and YFSETQ. Trimming left V 4 bases short and J 1 base short, with 8 bases between. Here the CDR3 DNA reads TGCGCCAGCAGCGTTGGACAGAACACCGGGGAGCTGTTTTTT. Amino acid sequence: CASSVGQNTGELFF.

This clonotype is labeled medium-sized. J is TRBJ2-7 and V is TRBV19, with D perhaps matching TRBD1 (6 bases). Germline V gene data show CDR1 as LNHDA and CDR2 as SQIVND (reference sequence). The CDR3 sequence is 14 residues long. V was shortened by 7 bases and J by 4 bases, with 17 bases between the two germline ends. As DNA, the CDR3 is TGTGCCAGTAAACACAGGGAACAAGCTTACGAGCAGTACTTC. Amino acids: CASKHREQAYEQYF.

This sequence joins TRBV7-9 and TRBJ2-7, with D perhaps TRBD1 (5 bases). CDR3 length equals 16 residues. CDR1 is SEHNR, CDR2 FQNEAQ, per germline (reference sequence). Trimming pared 6 bases from V and 1 base from J, leaving 19 bases between. The CDR3 DNA is TGTGCCAGCAGTTATAGGGGAACAGGTCCTTCCTACGAGCAGTACTTC. Protein product: CASSYRGTGPSYEQYF.

V gene TRBV5-4 combines with J gene TRBJ1-2, with 7 bases fitting TRBD1. Trimming at V came to 5 bases and at J to 4 bases, leaving 8 bases not matched to a gene. The CDR3 length is 14 residues. From germline, CDR1 is SGHNT and CDR2 YYREEE (reference sequence). The chain's CDR3 is CASSLTGISYGYTF. The CDR3, as DNA: TGTGCCAGCAGTCTGACAGGGATAAGCTATGGCTACACCTTC.

This clonotype occurred a few times. The J gene is TRBJ1-3, the V gene TRBV6-5; 10 bases are a match to TRBD1. V gave up 8 bases and J gave up 0 bases; unmatched junction bases: 10. CDR3 length equals 17 residues. Per the germline V gene, CDR1 is MNHEY and CDR2 is SVGAGI. The CDR3 DNA reads TGTGCCAGCGCCGGGACAGGGGTCGCCTACTCTGGAAACACCATATATTTT. This gives the protein CASAGTGVAYSGNTIYF.

This clonotype counts as medium-sized. The chain employs TRBV29-1 and TRBJ1-2; D gene unclear. CDR1 is SQVTM and CDR2 is ANQGSEA in the germline V gene. Between the trimmed V and J ends, which lost 0 bases and 6 bases, there was a span of 8 bases. This CDR3 comprises 12 residues. CDR3: CSVEDRLDGYTF. The CDR3 nucleotides are TGCAGCGTTGAAGATCGGCTGGATGGCTACACCTTC.

The rearrangement links TRBV11-1 to TRBJ2-2; D may be TRBD1 or TRBD2 (5 bases each). The CDR3 sequence is 14 residues long. From germline, CDR1 is SGHAT and CDR2 FQDESV (reference sequence). V lost 5 bases and J 2 bases, leaving 9 bases between the germline ends. The CDR3 spells CASSHRDNTGELFF. The CDR3 DNA reads as TGTGCCAGCAGCCACCGGGACAACACCGGGGAGCTGTTTTTT.

This clonotype was seen only a few times. This chain joins TRBV6-6 and TRBJ1-1; TRBD1 is a possible D gene (5 bases). V lost 6 bases and J lost 6, with 8 bases in between. The CDR3 sequence is 11 residues long. Germline V CDR1 and CDR2: MNHNY, SVGAGI (reference sequence). DNA for the CDR3: TGTGCCAGCAGGGGGACCCCTGAAGCTTTCTTT. This sequence encodes CASRGTPEAFF.

In this sample, this clonotype is medium-sized. The chain couples TRBV19 to TRBJ2-3, with D perhaps TRBD2 (5 bases). This CDR3 spans 15 amino acids. Trimming took 5 bases from V and 4 from J, leaving 16 bases between them. Germline loops: CDR1 LNHDA, CDR2 SQIVND (reference sequence). The CDR3 sequence is CASSSGILRPDTQYF. The CDR3 DNA reads TGTGCCAGTAGTTCCGGGATCCTCCGCCCAGATACGCAGTATTTT.

In its sample, this clonotype was seen a few times. V gene TRBV24-1 combines with J gene TRBJ2-2; D possibly corresponds to TRBD1 (6 bases). CDR3 size: 15 residues. The germline V and J ends were trimmed by 6 bases and 2 bases, with 12 bases remaining between them. Germline V gene data show CDR1 as KGHDR and CDR2 as SFDVKD. CDR3 residues: CATSPGQFNTGELFF. CDR3 DNA sequence: TGTGCCACCAGTCCCGGACAGTTTAACACCGGGGAGCTGTTTTTT.